The subject of this entry is one T cell receptor (beta chain). This sample is part of a study of blood T cell repertoires in COVID-19. Cohort placement rested on clinical history that participants reported themselves. As originally analysed: Amplified reference gene primers provided the basis for estimating nucleated cell counts. Only in-frame clones appear in the TCRdb table, and some are missing; sequencing was by immunoSEQ multiplex PCR. That table furnishes V, J and clone size, whereas the DNA furnished D and trimming. This sample has approximately 130,000 clones, with around 83% found just once. Sequences were obtained from PBMCs or T cells enriched from blood (not recorded which). This TCR came from a man aged 30 to 45 who had recovered from COVID-19.

In DNA form, the CDR3 reads TGCGCCAGCAGCGAACCGGGAGCCGCAGATACGCAGTATTTT. Its protein product is CASSEPGAADTQYF. The rearrangement links TRBV5-1 to TRBJ2-3, with D possibly being TRBD2 (6 bases). Trimming took 4 bases from V and 4 from J, leaving 13 bases between them. The CDR3 runs 14 residues. Germline assignment: CDR1 SGHRS and CDR2 YFSETQ.